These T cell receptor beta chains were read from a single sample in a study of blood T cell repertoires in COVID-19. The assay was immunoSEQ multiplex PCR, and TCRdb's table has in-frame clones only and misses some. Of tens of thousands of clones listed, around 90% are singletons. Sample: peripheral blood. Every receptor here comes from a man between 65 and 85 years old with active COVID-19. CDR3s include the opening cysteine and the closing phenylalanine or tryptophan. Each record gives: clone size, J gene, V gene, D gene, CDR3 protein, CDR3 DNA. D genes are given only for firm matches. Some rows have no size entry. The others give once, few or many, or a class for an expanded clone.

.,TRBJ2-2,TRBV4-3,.,CASSQEAVNTGELFF,TGCGCCAGCAGCCAAGAGGCTGTAAACACCGGGGAGCTGTTTTTT
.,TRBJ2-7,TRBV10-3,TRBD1,CAISFSTGGEQYF,TGTGCCATCAGTTTCAGTACAGGGGGCGAGCAGTACTTC
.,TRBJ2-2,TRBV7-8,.,CASSLAVLSHGELFF,TGTGCCAGCAGCTTAGCTGTGTTATCACACGGGGAGCTGTTTTTT
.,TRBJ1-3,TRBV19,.,CASNTGSFSGNTIYF,TGTGCCAGTAACACAGGCTCATTCTCTGGAAACACCATATATTTT
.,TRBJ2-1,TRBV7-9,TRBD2,CASSDGLAANEQFF,TGTGCCAGCAGCGACGGACTAGCGGCAAATGAGCAGTTCTTC
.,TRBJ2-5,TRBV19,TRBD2,CASSGLAGGGETQYF,TGTGCCAGTAGCGGACTAGCGGGGGGAGGAGAGACCCAGTACTTC
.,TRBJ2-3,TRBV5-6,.,CASSNVVGQTDTQYF,TGTGCCAGCAGTAATGTGGTGGGGCAAACAGATACGCAGTATTTT
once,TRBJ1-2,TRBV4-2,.,CASSQDGQVYGYTF,TGTGCCAGCAGCCAAGATGGCCAAGTATATGGCTACACCTTC
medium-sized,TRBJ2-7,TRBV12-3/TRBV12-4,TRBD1,CASSPGTGNKEYF,TGTGCCAGCAGTCCCGGGACAGGGAATAAGGAGTACTTC
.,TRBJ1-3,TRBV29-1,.,CSYSTWNTIYF,TGCAGCTACTCTACTTGGAACACCATATATTTT
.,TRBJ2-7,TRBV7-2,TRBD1,CASSRRQGAGEQYF,TGTGCCAGCAGCCGTAGACAGGGGGCGGGTGAGCAGTACTTC
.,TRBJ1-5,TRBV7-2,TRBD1,CASSSQGADQPQHF,TGTGCCAGCAGCTCTCAGGGGGCGGATCAGCCCCAGCATTTT
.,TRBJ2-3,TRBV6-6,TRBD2,CASKRLAGESDTQYF,TGTGCCAGCAAACGACTAGCGGGGGAATCAGATACGCAGTATTTT